Sequencing of this T cell receptor beta chain was carried out in a study of shared clonotypes between healthy human individuals. The overall study: For every donor, three CD4 naive, three CD4 memory, two CD8 naive and one CD8 memory plates were used.

The CDR3 covers 16 residues. Looked up from germline, CDR1 is SGHTS and CDR2 is YDEGEE. With V trimmed by 0 bases and J by 4 bases, 2 bases remained unmatched. TCRdb's copy holds only in-frame clones and misses some; the assay was immunoSEQ multiplex PCR. This sample has about 1,900,000 clones, with less than 95% found just once. CD45RO-negative CD8 cells positively selected for CCR7 made up the naive population, which excluded terminally differentiated effector memory CD45RA+ cells. This receptor was identified in a man between 18 and 29 years old in good health. The chain uses TRBV5-8 and TRBJ2-2, with 11 bases aligning to TRBD1. Sequenced: naive CD8+ T cells sorted from blood. In nucleotides, the CDR3 is TGTGCCAGCAGCTTGGTCGGGACAGGGGGCACCGGGGAGCTGTTTTTT. It yields the protein CASSLVGTGGTGELFF.